The next 7 T cell receptor beta chains were all read from a single sample in a study of T cell changes during pregnancy in multiple sclerosis. Profiling relied on immunoSEQ multiplex PCR, and the TCRdb table lists in-frame clones only, not all of them. Here the sample spans 39,000 or so clones, 80% to 95% being singletons. The starting material was CD8+ T cells from peripheral blood mononuclear cells, obtained before pregnancy. The receptors here all came from a female donor with multiple sclerosis, enrolled in a pregnancy study.

The gene calls are TRBV28 and TRBJ2-7; D is uncertain. V shed 4 bases and J shed 0 bases, with 10 bases lying between them. The CDR3 extends over 14 amino acids. CDR1 MDHEN and CDR2 SYDVKM come from the germline V gene. The CDR3, as DNA: TGTGCCAGCAGTTCAGGCAGATTCTCCTACGAGCAGTACTTC. Translated: CASSSGRFSYEQYF. Variable domain in full (rest from reference TRBV28 and TRBJ2-7): DVKVTQSSRYLVKRTGEKVFLECVQDMDHENMFWYRQDPGLGLRLIYFSYDVKMKEKGDIPEGYSVSREKKERFSLILESASTNQTSMYLCASSSGRFSYEQYFGPGTRLTVT.

V gene TRBV16 combines with J gene TRBJ1-5; 8 bases are a match to TRBD1. This CDR3 contains 19 residues. The germline V gene has CDR1 KGHSY and CDR2 FQNENV. Trimming removed 4 bases from V and 4 bases from J; junction bases left unmatched: 18. The CDR3 DNA sequence: TGTGCCAGCAGCCCCTACCCCGTTCCGCGGCAGGGGGCGAATCAGCCCCAGCATTTT. It yields the protein CASSPYPVPRQGANQPQHF.

The sample holds a few counts of this clone. This sequence joins TRBV4-1 and TRBJ2-5; tentatively, D is TRBD2 (5 bases). The CDR3 runs to 13 residues. In germline, CDR1 is MGHRA, CDR2 YSYEKL. The ends were cut back, 1 base at V and 2 bases at J, with 5 bases in the middle. The CDR3: CASSQGGQETQYF. CDR3 DNA: TGCGCCAGCAGCCAAGGAGGGCAAGAGACCCAGTACTTC.

The chain is built from TRBV11-1 and TRBJ2-7; D unclear. Trimming removed 2 bases from V and 1 base from J, with 9 bases in between. The CDR3 totals 14 residues. The germline CDR1 and CDR2 sequences are SGHAT and FQDESV (reference sequence). CDR3 in amino acids: CASSLSPISYEQYF. CDR3 sequence (DNA): TGTGCCAGCAGCTTAAGCCCGATTTCCTACGAGCAGTACTTC.

This sequence joins TRBV25-1 and TRBJ1-2; D call uncertain. Trimming removed 10 bases at V and 0 bases at J, with 12 bases between. The CDR3 is 13 residues long. Germline CDR1 MGHDK, CDR2 SYGVNS. The CDR3 bases are TGTGCCACTTCACGGAGAGCTAACTATGGCTACACCTTC. Its protein is CATSRRANYGYTF.

The chain joins TRBV19 to TRBJ2-3; 10 bases map to TRBD2. This CDR3 comprises 16 residues. In germline, CDR1 is LNHDA, CDR2 SQIVND (reference sequence). After removal of 6 bases from V and 0 bases from J, the junction contained 6 bases not matched to a gene. CDR3 protein: CASSEREGLSTDTQYF. The CDR3 bases are TGTGCCAGTAGCGAGCGGGAGGGCCTTAGCACAGATACGCAGTATTTT.

V and J are TRBV5-1 and TRBJ1-1; D gene unclear. Germline V lookup: CDR1 SGHRS, CDR2 YFSETQ. The V and J ends lost 0 bases and 3 bases respectively, with 9 bases between them. There are 14 residues in the CDR3. The CDR3 loop reads CASSLGQVDTEAFF. The DNA of the CDR3 is TGCGCCAGCAGCTTGGGACAAGTCGACACTGAAGCTTTCTTT.